Listed below are T cell receptor beta chains from one sample, sequenced in a study of cytomegalovirus exposure and HLA in healthy donors. TCRdb keeps only in-frame clones here, not all; method: immunoSEQ multiplex PCR. This repertoire shows some 120,000 clones, just under 75% found once; its top ten account for approximately 7%. Sequenced: PBMCs. Every receptor here comes from a man in his forties in good health and CMV-seropositive. The CDR3 runs from the conserved cysteine through the conserved F or W. D genes are given only for firm matches. Clone size, where shown, is once, few, many, or a class for clones that have expanded.

D gene	V gene	clone size	J gene	CDR3 protein	CDR3 DNA
TRBD2	TRBV19	-	TRBJ2-4	CASSIVAGENIQYF	TGTGCCAGTAGTATAGTAGCGGGAGAAAACATTCAGTACTTC
-	TRBV29-1	-	TRBJ2-7	CSVEYDRTYEQYF	TGCAGCGTTGAGTACGACAGAACCTACGAGCAGTACTTC
TRBD1	TRBV25-1	-	TRBJ1-5	CASINRGPAQPQHF	TGTGCCAGCATTAACAGGGGGCCCGCCCAGCCCCAGCATTTT
-	TRBV7-8	few	TRBJ1-4	CASSRTEANEKLFF	TGTGCCAGCAGCAGGACAGAGGCTAATGAAAAACTGTTTTTT
-	TRBV18	-	TRBJ2-7	CASSPGQGPTYEQYF	TGTGCCAGCTCACCAGGTCAGGGGCCGACCTACGAGCAGTACTTC
TRBD1	TRBV5-1	-	TRBJ2-2	CASSHRSRDRGQNTGELFF	TGCGCCAGCAGCCACCGAAGCCGGGACAGGGGACAGAACACCGGGGAGCTGTTTTTT
TRBD1	TRBV5-1	-	TRBJ1-4	CASSLTMDRSTNEKLFF	TGCGCCAGCAGCTTGACTATGGACAGGTCAACTAATGAAAAACTGTTTTTT
-	TRBV6-6	-	TRBJ1-1	CASGAAIPEAFF	TGTGCCAGCGGGGCGGCGATCCCTGAAGCTTTCTTT
TRBD2	TRBV7-9	-	TRBJ2-2	CASSGWGGSDTGELFF	TGTGCCAGCAGCGGGTGGGGCGGGAGTGACACCGGGGAGCTGTTTTTT
-	TRBV5-1	-	TRBJ1-2	CASSLEGTSRDYGYTF	TGCGCCAGCAGCTTAGAAGGGACATCGAGGGACTATGGCTACACCTTC
TRBD2	TRBV9	-	TRBJ2-7	CASSPGGAGSYEQYF	TGTGCCAGCAGCCCCGGGGGGGCGGGATCCTACGAGCAGTACTTC
-	TRBV5-6	-	TRBJ2-3	CASSFGTGTDTQYF	TGTGCCAGCAGCTTCGGGACTGGGACAGATACGCAGTATTTT
-	TRBV28	-	TRBJ2-7	CASSKGLGSNRARGEQYF	TGTGCCAGCAGCAAAGGGTTGGGTTCGAACAGGGCACGGGGCGAGCAGTACTTC
-	TRBV4-1	few	TRBJ2-7	CASSQVVGPSYEQYF	TGCGCCAGCAGCCAAGTAGTGGGGCCCTCCTACGAGCAGTACTTC
-	TRBV10-3	-	TRBJ2-5	CAISDRGRSPETQYF	TGTGCCATCAGTGATCGGGGTCGTAGCCCGGAGACCCAGTACTTC
TRBD1	TRBV9	few	TRBJ2-3	CASSARQGTDTQYF	TGTGCCAGCAGCGCACGACAGGGTACAGATACGCAGTATTTT
TRBD1	TRBV6-5	-	TRBJ2-7	CASSYGRGTEPYEQYF	TGTGCCAGCAGTTACGGCCGTGGGACAGAGCCCTACGAGCAGTACTTC
-	TRBV7-9	-	TRBJ1-1	CASSFTSFVSGTEAFF	TGTGCCAGCAGCTTTACATCCTTCGTCAGTGGCACTGAAGCTTTCTTT
-	TRBV10-3	-	TRBJ1-1	CAITYSLNTEAFF	TGTGCCATCACGTACAGCTTGAACACTGAAGCTTTCTTT
TRBD1	TRBV12-5	-	TRBJ1-3	CASGLGTGVSGNTIYF	TGTGCTAGTGGTTTGGGGACAGGGGTCTCTGGAAACACCATATATTTT
-	TRBV30	-	TRBJ1-4	CAWSVNLLARDEKLFF	TGTGCCTGGAGTGTAAATCTGCTAGCGAGGGACGAAAAACTGTTTTTT
-	TRBV19	-	TRBJ2-3	CASSIEPPGTTLPDTQYF	TGTGCCAGTAGTATAGAACCTCCCGGGACAACTCTTCCGGATACGCAGTATTTT
-	TRBV2	-	TRBJ2-5	CASSSSRETQYF	TGTGCCAGCAGTAGCTCCCGAGAGACCCAGTACTTC
-	TRBV19	-	TRBJ2-1	CASSTDGQPGFEQFF	TGTGCCAGTAGTACCGACGGACAGCCTGGCTTTGAGCAGTTCTTC
-	TRBV11-2	-	TRBJ2-3	CASSLGSKDTQYF	TGTGCCAGCAGCTTAGGCAGTAAAGATACGCAGTATTTT
TRBD2	TRBV5-4	few	TRBJ2-1	CASSPRLAGNEQFF	TGTGCCAGCAGCCCCCGACTAGCAGGAAATGAGCAGTTCTTC
TRBD2	TRBV28	-	TRBJ2-7	CASRAGRYEQYF	TGTGCCAGCAGGGCCGGGAGGTACGAGCAGTACTTC
TRBD1	TRBV28	-	TRBJ1-2	CASSLGAGGDYGYTF	TGTGCCAGCAGTTTAGGGGCAGGGGGCGACTATGGCTACACCTTC
TRBD1	TRBV5-1	-	TRBJ2-1	CASSLARQGEYNEQFF	TGCGCCAGCAGCTTGGCCCGGCAGGGGGAGTACAATGAGCAGTTCTTC
-	TRBV6-5	-	TRBJ1-2	CASSGGLAGYTF	TGTGCCAGCAGCGGGGGGCTTGCCGGCTACACCTTC
TRBD1	TRBV28	-	TRBJ1-1	CASSSGTGGLAPEAFF	TGTGCCAGCAGTTCCGGCACAGGGGGACTGGCCCCTGAAGCTTTCTTT
-	TRBV14	-	TRBJ2-3	CASSPPGNRGTDTQYF	TGTGCCAGCAGCCCCCCGGGGAACAGGGGCACAGATACGCAGTATTTT
TRBD2	TRBV11-1	-	TRBJ2-1	CASSFTFGLGLDEQFF	TGTGCCAGCAGCTTTACCTTCGGACTAGGTTTGGATGAGCAGTTCTTC
-	TRBV7-2	-	TRBJ2-2	CASSLNQVGTGELFF	TGTGCCAGCAGCTTAAATCAGGTCGGCACCGGGGAGCTGTTTTTT
-	TRBV11-1	-	TRBJ2-3	CASSPQRRSTDTQYF	TGTGCCAGCAGCCCCCAGCGGCGGAGCACAGATACGCAGTATTTT
-	TRBV7-2	-	TRBJ2-3	CASSRYLATDTQYF	TGTGCCAGCAGCAGATATCTAGCGACAGATACGCAGTATTTT
TRBD1	TRBV6-1	-	TRBJ2-1	CASSDLIGQGGHEQFF	TGTGCCAGCAGTGACCTGATTGGACAGGGGGGGCATGAGCAGTTCTTC